These 28 T cell receptor beta chains were sequenced from one sample in a study of shared clonotypes between healthy human individuals. The naive CD8 subset, CD45RO-negative cells positively selected for CCR7, excluded terminally differentiated effector memory CD45RA+ cells. Profiling relied on immunoSEQ multiplex PCR, and the TCRdb table lists in-frame clones only, not all of them. The top ten hold 24% of the sample, which has under 850,000 clones, 80% to 95% seen once. The material sequenced was naive CD8+ T cells sorted from blood. Receptor source: a man younger than 45 in good health.

The chain recombines TRBV27 with TRBJ2-1, with D perhaps TRBD2 (6 bases). The ends were cut back, 5 bases at V and 7 bases at J, with 15 bases in the middle. The CDR3 loop spans 14 amino acids. Germline lookup yields CDR1 MNHEY and CDR2 SMNVEV (reference sequence). The CDR3 protein is CASSPIPGRNEQFF. Written as DNA, the CDR3 is TGTGCCAGCAGTCCGATCCCGGGGAGGAATGAGCAGTTCTTC.

V is TRBV21-1 and J is TRBJ2-7; the table calls TRBD2, which could not be checked here. TRBV21-1 corresponds to a pseudogene. This CDR3 region has 14 residues. This chain's CDR3 is CASSLPTGPDRGYF. CDR3 bases: TGTGCCAGCAGTCTTCCTACGGGTCCCGACCGGGGGTACTTC.

The J gene is TRBJ2-7, the V gene TRBV29-1, with 8 bases aligning to TRBD1. Germline CDR1 is SQVTM and CDR2 is ANQGSEA. V was pared by 7 bases and J by 3 bases, with 11 bases of the junction left unmatched. The length of the CDR3 is 14 residues. The CDR3 here is CSAIPVDRGYEQYF. CDR3 coding DNA: TGCAGCGCTATACCTGTAGACAGGGGCTACGAGCAGTACTTC.

The chain carries TRBV10-2 and TRBJ2-7; D is perhaps TRBD1 (5 bases). The V gene's germline CDR1 is WSHSY and CDR2 SAAADI. V lost 6 bases to trimming and J lost 0 bases, with 24 bases between them. CDR3 length equals 18 residues. The CDR3 DNA reads TGCGCCAGCAGCAGTAAAGAGGACATCCCCGCAAGCTCCTACGAGCAGTACTTC. Residues: CASSSKEDIPASSYEQYF.

Concerning this clone itself: At one end, the junction sequence differs from germline, possibly due to a read error. V and J are TRBV7-8 and TRBJ2-5; TRBD1 agrees at 9 bases. This CDR3 spans 17 amino acids. Germline assignment: CDR1 SGHVS and CDR2 FQNEAQ. The CDR3 DNA follows: TGTGCCAGCAGCTTATGGGATTCGGGGGACAGGGAAGATACCCAGTACTTC. This encodes CASSLWDSGDREDTQYF.

The chain couples TRBV7-9 to TRBJ2-7; D may correspond to TRBD1 or TRBD2 (5 bases each). Per germline, CDR1 SEHNR and CDR2 FQNEAQ (reference sequence). The V end lost 5 bases, the J end lost 0 bases, and 17 bases lay between the germline ends. The CDR3 is 16 residues long. For the CDR3, the DNA is TGTGCCAGCAGCAGAACCGGGACCTCCAACTCCTACGAGCAGTACTTC. Encoded protein: CASSRTGTSNSYEQYF.

The chain couples TRBV11-2 to TRBJ2-1; 10 bases match TRBD2. The CDR3 is 16 amino acids. V trimming: 2 bases; J trimming: 7 bases; junction bases outside the gene matches: 8. The germline CDR1 and CDR2 sequences are SGHAT and FQNNGV. The CDR3: CASSLRLAGEGNEQFF. The DNA of the CDR3 is TGTGCCAGCAGCTTAAGGCTAGCGGGAGAGGGGAATGAGCAGTTCTTC.

V usage is TRBV27 and J usage is TRBJ2-7, with D hard to call. Trimming stripped 6 bases from V and 3 bases from J, with 15 bases between. The length of the CDR3 is 14 residues. Germline V gives CDR1 MNHEY, CDR2 SMNVEV (reference sequence). CDR3 nucleotides: TGTGCCAGCAGGCCGTCAGCCGGCCGCTACGAGCAGTACTTC. Translating gives CASRPSAGRYEQYF.

The chain combines TRBV5-5 with TRBJ2-1, with 8 bases lining up with TRBD2. Trimming at V came to 0 bases and at J to 3 bases, leaving 5 bases not matched to a gene. Germline V lookup: CDR1 SGHKS, CDR2 YYEKEE (reference sequence). The CDR3 covers 16 residues. CDR3 in DNA: TGTGCCAGCAGCTTGGCCCTAGCGGGTGGCTACAATGAGCAGTTCTTC. Translating gives CASSLALAGGYNEQFF.

This chain links TRBV19 with TRBJ1-5; D is unresolved. The CDR3 extends over 12 amino acids. The V end was cut by 8 bases, the J end by 7 bases, with 12 bases between. Germline-derived CDR1 and CDR2 are LNHDA and SQIVND (reference sequence). The CDR3 here is CASENHGQPQHF. The CDR3, as DNA: TGTGCCAGTGAAAATCATGGACAGCCCCAGCATTTT.

The rearrangement links TRBV10-2 to TRBJ1-3; the D gene is possibly TRBD1 (5 bases). The CDR3 is 15 residues long. V was shortened by 0 bases and J by 0 bases, with 6 bases between the two germline ends. Germline lookup yields CDR1 WSHSY and CDR2 SAAADI. This CDR3 is CASSESGVSGNTIYF. DNA for the CDR3: TGCGCCAGCAGTGAGTCAGGGGTCTCTGGAAACACCATATATTTT.

The V gene is TRBV6-6, the J gene TRBJ1-5; D perhaps matches TRBD1 (5 bases). This CDR3 is 15 amino acids long. Germline-derived CDR1 and CDR2 are MNHNY and SVGAGI (reference sequence). V was pared by 0 bases and J by 6 bases, with 12 bases between. The CDR3 loop is CASSYSWEGSQPQHF. CDR3 in DNA: TGTGCCAGCAGTTACTCGTGGGAGGGGAGTCAGCCCCAGCATTTT.

The genes are TRBV27 and TRBJ2-5; TRBD1 matches 9 bases. The germline CDR1 and CDR2 sequences are MNHEY and SMNVEV (reference sequence). The ends lost 5 bases at V and 5 bases at J; junction bases unmatched: 6. The CDR3 runs to 14 residues. This chain's CDR3 is CASSRQGGRETQYF. The CDR3 DNA sequence: TGTGCCAGCAGTCGACAGGGGGGCCGGGAGACCCAGTACTTC.

As DNA, the CDR3 is TGTGCCTGGAACACCCCTAGGCCTAGCGGGCCGCAGGGGACCCAGTACTTC. Encoded protein: CAWNTPRPSGPQGTQYF. The V call is TRBV30, the J call TRBJ2-5, with 8 bases lining up with TRBD2. CDR3 length: 17 residues. CDR1 is GTSNPN and CDR2 is SVGIG in the germline V gene (reference sequence). Germline trimming cut 4 bases from V and 7 bases from J; bases unmatched to any gene: 20.

The CDR3, as DNA: TGTGCCAGCAGTTCATCAGCGGGAGACATGTACAATGAGCAGTTCTTC. Translated: CASSSSAGDMYNEQFF. The V call is TRBV28, the J call TRBJ2-1; 8 bases align to TRBD2. CDR3 size: 16 residues. The V gene end was trimmed by 4 bases and the J gene end by 4 bases; junction bases not matched to a gene: 9. Germline V lookup: CDR1 MDHEN, CDR2 SYDVKM.

The DNA of the CDR3 is TGTGCCAGCAGTCACGGGACAGGGACTTTTGACGAGCAGTACTTC. Translation gives CASSHGTGTFDEQYF. The chain uses TRBV27 and TRBJ2-7; 9 bases are shared with TRBD1. This CDR3 is built from 15 residues. The germline CDR1 and CDR2 sequences are MNHEY and SMNVEV (reference sequence). J was trimmed by 5 bases and V by 5 bases; bases with no gene match: 10.

J is TRBJ2-2 and V is TRBV12-5; a weak D match, TRBD1 (6 bases). The germline CDR1 and CDR2 sequences are LGHNT and FRNRAP. V was cut by 3 bases and J by 5 bases, with 10 bases left in between. This CDR3 is 14 amino acids long. The CDR3 here is CASGFQDSTGELFF. CDR3 bases: TGTGCTAGTGGTTTCCAGGACAGTACCGGGGAGCTGTTTTTT.

A word on this clone: Distinct nucleotide sequences in the sample also encode this CDR3. V and J are TRBV4-1 and TRBJ2-7, with 14 bases matching TRBD2. The CDR3 extends over 16 amino acids. Germline V gene data show CDR1 as MGHRA and CDR2 as YSYEKL. Trimming cost V 1 base and J 2 bases; bases outside gene matches: 1. CDR3 in DNA: TGCGCCAGCAGCCAAGTGGGACTAGCGGGGGCCTACGAGCAGTACTTC. Translated: CASSQVGLAGAYEQYF.

The V and J genes are TRBV11-2 and TRBJ2-7, with 10 nucleotides matching TRBD2. Trimming took 2 bases from V and 9 from J; bases not matched to a gene: 19. Germline CDR1 reads SGHAT; CDR2 reads FQNNGV. The CDR3 extends over 18 amino acids. The CDR3 DNA reads as TGTGCCAGCAGCTTAAGTATAGCGGGAGGCCTCATCTTGTCAGGGCAGTACTTC. Encoded protein: CASSLSIAGGLILSGQYF. The variable domain in full, with the rest retrieved from reference TRBV11-2 and TRBJ2-7, is EAGVAQSPRYKIIEKRQSVAFWCNPISGHATLYWYQQILGQGPKLLIQFQNNGVVDDSQLPKDRFSAERLKGVDSTLKIQPAKLEDSAVYLCASSLSIAGGLILSGQYFGPGTRLTVT.

This clone was recorded once. The chain uses TRBV27 and TRBJ2-1; the D call may be TRBD1 or TRBD2 (6 bases each). V was trimmed by 4 bases and J by 6 bases, leaving 16 bases between them. CDR3 size: 15 residues. The V gene's germline CDR1 is MNHEY and CDR2 SMNVEV (reference sequence). The CDR3 bases are TGTGCCAGCAGTTGGGGGGCTTGGACCCCCAATGAGCAGTTCTTC. Encoded protein: CASSWGAWTPNEQFF.

The V gene is TRBV7-9, the J gene TRBJ1-3; tentatively, D is TRBD1 (5 bases). The germline gives CDR1 SEHNR, CDR2 FQNEAQ (reference sequence). The V and J ends lost 6 bases and 0 bases respectively, with 12 bases between them. CDR3 length: 15 residues. This CDR3 reads CASRVDSTSGNTIYF. DNA for the CDR3: TGTGCCAGCAGGGTAGACAGCACCTCTGGAAACACCATATATTTT.

DNA of the CDR3: TGTGCCAGCAGTGTAAGGTCGGACAAGGGCAGAGAGGAGCAGTTCTTC. It specifies CASSVRSDKGREEQFF. The chain couples TRBV7-9 to TRBJ2-1; D might be TRBD1 (5 bases). CDR1 is SEHNR, CDR2 FQNEAQ, per germline (reference sequence). This CDR3 has 16 amino acids. With 6 bases removed from V and 10 bases from J, the gap between germline ends came to 25 bases.

The chain joins TRBV6-5 to TRBJ2-7; 8 bases match TRBD2. The length of the CDR3 is 14 residues. CDR1 and CDR2 from the germline V gene are MNHEY and SVGAGI. After removal of 4 bases from V and 3 bases from J, the junction contained 5 bases not matched to a gene. The CDR3 loop reads CASSSIAGSYEQYF. CDR3 in DNA: TGTGCCAGCAGTTCCATAGCGGGGAGCTACGAGCAGTACTTC.

The V and J genes are TRBV27 and TRBJ2-7; 8 bases line up with TRBD1. There are 14 residues in the CDR3. V was clipped by 6 bases and J by 2 bases; unmatched bases: 6. From germline, CDR1 is MNHEY and CDR2 SMNVEV (reference sequence). In DNA form, the CDR3 reads TGTGCCAGCAGGCCTCAGGGGGCGACCTACGAGCAGTACTTC. Residues: CASRPQGATYEQYF.

The chain carries TRBV5-8 and TRBJ1-5; 9 bases align to TRBD1. J was trimmed by 6 bases and V by 5 bases; bases with no gene match: 6. The CDR3 is made up of 14 amino acids. CDR1 and CDR2 from the germline V gene are SGHTS and YDEGEE. CDR3 sequence: CASSRDRVGQPQHF. DNA for the CDR3: TGTGCCAGCAGTCGGGACAGGGTTGGTCAGCCCCAGCATTTT.

The genes are TRBV7-6 and TRBJ2-7; 9 bases are a match to TRBD1. V lost 1 base and J lost 3; bases outside the gene matches: 7. CDR1 is SGHVS, CDR2 FNYEAQ, per germline. This CDR3 contains 16 residues. CDR3 loop: CASSLVSGGQGYEQYF. The CDR3 DNA reads as TGTGCCAGCAGCTTAGTAAGTGGGGGACAGGGCTACGAGCAGTACTTC.

This clone appeared once. The chain joins TRBV5-8 to TRBJ2-5; D unclear. V gave up 5 bases and J gave up 10 bases, with 9 bases separating them. Germline assignment: CDR1 SGHTS and CDR2 YDEGEE. CDR3 length equals 10 residues. CDR3 nucleotide sequence: TGTGCCAGCAGACCTTTGGGCCAGTACTTC. Protein sequence: CASRPLGQYF.

The chain combines TRBV27 with TRBJ2-7, with D hard to call. Trimming removed 9 bases from V and 5 bases from J, with 8 bases in between. Germline V gene sequence: CDR1 MNHEY, CDR2 SMNVEV (reference sequence). The CDR3 length is 10 residues. CDR3 bases: TGTGCCAGTCGGGTGAACGAGCAGTACTTC. This translates into CASRVNEQYF.